The 21 T cell receptor beta chains reported below all come from one sample, sequenced in a study of blood T cell repertoires in COVID-19. Sequencing used immunoSEQ multiplex PCR; TCRdb keeps in-frame clones, though not all of them. Of approximately 500,000 clones in the sample, approximately 83% were seen once. Sequenced sample: peripheral blood. Receptors were obtained from a human donor in a cohort sampled during active COVID-19.

The rearrangement joins TRBV16 to TRBJ1-3; possibly TRBD1 for D (6 bases). The CDR3 totals 20 residues. The V end lost 1 base, the J end lost 0 bases, and 22 bases lay between the germline ends. CDR1 is KGHSY and CDR2 is FQNENV in the germline V gene. CDR3 sequence reads: CASSQFGGLGQFISGNTIYF. CDR3 coding DNA: TGTGCCAGCAGCCAATTTGGGGGCCTTGGGCAGTTTATCTCTGGAAACACCATATATTTT.

This chain uses TRBV30 with TRBJ1-2; D is unclear. V lost 0 bases and J 2 bases, leaving 4 bases between the germline ends. This CDR3 region has 12 residues. The V gene's germline CDR1 is GTSNPN and CDR2 SVGIG (reference sequence). CDR3 region: CAWSVVNYGYTF. The CDR3, as DNA: TGTGCCTGGAGTGTCGTAAACTATGGCTACACCTTC. Filled out from reference TRBV30 and TRBJ1-2, the complete variable domain reads SQTIHQWPATLVQPVGSPLSLECTVEGTSNPNLYWYRQAAGRGLQLLFYSVGIGQISSEVPQNLSASRPQDRQFILSSKKLLLSDSGFYLCAWSVVNYGYTFGSGTRLTVV.

V is TRBV11-2 and J is TRBJ2-2, with TRBD1 matching 8 bases. J gave up 6 bases and V 4 bases, and 4 bases lay outside the gene matches. CDR1 is SGHAT, CDR2 FQNNGV, per germline. The CDR3 totals 14 residues. The CDR3: CASSSYRGSGELFF. The CDR3 region has the DNA TGTGCCAGCAGCTCCTACAGGGGGTCCGGGGAGCTGTTTTTT. The variable domain in full, with the rest retrieved from reference TRBV11-2 and TRBJ2-2, is EAGVAQSPRYKIIEKRQSVAFWCNPISGHATLYWYQQILGQGPKLLIQFQNNGVVDDSQLPKDRFSAERLKGVDSTLKIQPAKLEDSAVYLCASSSYRGSGELFFGEGSRLTVL.

This clone was seen a handful of times. The chain has TRBV6-5 and TRBJ1-2, with D uncertain. With 2 bases removed from V and 2 bases from J, the gap between germline ends came to 15 bases. The CDR3 is made up of 16 amino acids. CDR1 and CDR2 from the germline V gene are MNHEY and SVGAGI. CDR3 sequence reads: CASSYGQTIRNYGYTF. The CDR3 nucleotides read TGTGCCAGCAGTTACGGGCAGACAATCAGGAACTATGGCTACACCTTC.

This clone has a handful of counts. The chain employs TRBV12-5 and TRBJ2-7; 9 positions match TRBD1. CDR1 is LGHNT, CDR2 FRNRAP, per germline. V lost 6 bases and J lost 4; bases outside the gene matches: 7. The CDR3 loop spans 14 amino acids. The CDR3 DNA is TGTGCTAGTGGCACCGGGACAGGGAGGTACGAGCAGTACTTC. This codes for CASGTGTGRYEQYF.

The V call is TRBV7-9, the J call TRBJ2-1; 8 bases align to TRBD1. CDR1 SEHNR and CDR2 FQNEAQ come from the germline V gene (reference sequence). The CDR3 contains 15 residues. The junction had 4 bases not matched to a gene; V was cut back by 5 bases and J by 1 base. The CDR3 coding sequence is TGTGCCAGCAGCCCATGGACAGGGTCCTACAATGAGCAGTTCTTC. Its protein product is CASSPWTGSYNEQFF.

The rearrangement uses TRBV28 and TRBJ1-4, with D possibly TRBD1 on 6 matching bases. Deletions cut 2 bases from V and 2 bases from J, with 12 bases between. This CDR3 has 16 amino acids. Germline V CDR1 and CDR2: MDHEN, SYDVKM. CDR3: CASSLGGASTNEKLFF. CDR3 nucleotides: TGTGCCAGCAGTTTAGGGGGGGCCTCCACTAATGAAAAACTGTTTTTT.

The genes are TRBV19 and TRBJ1-2; the match to TRBD1 covers 8 bases. CDR1 and CDR2 (germline): LNHDA, SQIVND (reference sequence). Trimming cost V 0 bases and J 3 bases; bases outside gene matches: 9. This CDR3 has 17 amino acids. The CDR3 sequence is CASSIDRGQGAHYGYTF. Here the CDR3 DNA reads TGTGCCAGTAGTATAGATCGAGGACAGGGAGCTCACTATGGCTACACCTTC.

The chain uses TRBV28 and TRBJ2-2, with D possibly being TRBD1 (5 bases). The CDR3 totals 16 residues. CDR1 and CDR2 (germline): MDHEN, SYDVKM. V lost 5 bases and J lost 5, with 18 bases in between. The CDR3 DNA follows: TGTGCCAGCAGTCCGCCTTCTGGGCAGGGTACCGGGGAGCTGTTTTTT. This encodes CASSPPSGQGTGELFF.

Remarks on this clone: The junction shows a germline mismatch at one end, possibly a read error. This rearrangement joins TRBV11-3 to TRBJ2-3, with 9 bases fitting TRBD2. There are 16 residues in the CDR3. CDR1 is SGHNT, CDR2 YENEEA, per germline. CDR3 sequence reads: CAGSLGVSGSPDTQYF. CDR3 nucleotides: TGTGCCGGCAGCTTAGGGGTTAGCGGGAGCCCAGATACGCAGTATTTT. Filled out from reference TRBV11-3 and TRBJ2-3, the complete variable domain reads EAGVVQSPRYKIIEKKQPVAFWCNPISGHNTLYWYLQNLGQGPELLIRYENEEAVDDSQLPKDRFSAERLKGVDSTLKIQPAELGDSAVYLCAGSLGVSGSPDTQYFGPGTRLTVL.

This rearrangement joins TRBV3-1 (or the pseudogene TRBV3-2) to TRBJ1-1; a possible D gene is TRBD1 (5 bases). This CDR3 has 11 amino acids. Trimming cost V 6 bases and J 8 bases, with 10 bases left between them. CDR1 and CDR2 from the germline V gene are LGHDT and YNNKEL (reference sequence). The CDR3: CASRGGGEAFF. The CDR3 DNA sequence: TGTGCCAGCAGGGGGGGAGGGGAAGCTTTCTTT.

The genes are TRBV7-6 and TRBJ1-4; TRBD1 matches 10 bases. CDR1 is SGHVS and CDR2 is FNYEAQ in the germline V gene. This CDR3 has 15 amino acids. The V gene end was trimmed by 5 bases and the J gene end by 10 bases; junction bases not matched to a gene: 10. CDR3 coding DNA: TGTGCCAGCAGCCCGAACCGGGACAGGGGTAGAAAACTGTTTTTT. It codes for CASSPNRDRGRKLFF.

This sequence joins TRBV11-2 and TRBJ2-7; 12 positions agree with TRBD2. The junction had 6 bases not matched to a gene; V was cut back by 10 bases and J by 5 bases. Germline CDR1 and CDR2: SGHAT and FQNNGV. The CDR3 is made up of 13 amino acids. The DNA for the CDR3 is TGTGCCAACTCAAGGACTAGCGGGAACGAGCAGTACTTC. Its protein product is CANSRTSGNEQYF.

V usage is TRBV19 and J usage is TRBJ2-5; a weak D match, TRBD2 (7 bases). Germline lookup yields CDR1 LNHDA and CDR2 SQIVND (reference sequence). Trimming removed 7 bases from V and 5 bases from J, with 20 bases in between. The CDR3 totals 15 residues. CDR3 protein: CASTRGGAHLETQYF. The CDR3, as DNA: TGTGCCAGTACCCGAGGGGGGGCGCATTTGGAGACCCAGTACTTC.

This chain connects TRBV18 to TRBJ2-5; no definite D call. CDR3 size: 14 residues. V lost 0 bases, J lost 4 bases, and 9 bases lay in between. Germline V gene data show CDR1 as KGHSH and CDR2 as LQKENI. The CDR3 DNA is TGTGCCAGCTCACCACCGGCGGATGGAGAGACCCAGTACTTC. This codes for CASSPPADGETQYF.

Details on this clone: The same CDR3 is also encoded by other DNA sequences in this sample. The chain employs TRBV2 and TRBJ1-1; 7 bases match TRBD1. The V gene's germline CDR1 is SNHLY and CDR2 FYNNEI. Trimming removed 5 bases from V and 0 bases from J; junction bases left unmatched: 0. This CDR3 spans 13 amino acids. CDR3 residues: CASSTGVNTEAFF. The CDR3 region has the DNA TGTGCCAGCAGTACAGGGGTGAACACTGAAGCTTTCTTT.

This rearrangement joins TRBV5-4 to TRBJ1-6; no firm D call. CDR1 SGHNT and CDR2 YYREEE come from the germline V gene (reference sequence). The CDR3 runs to 15 residues. Trimming pared 4 bases from V and 6 bases from J, leaving 14 bases between. The CDR3 DNA reads TGTGCCAGCAGCCCCAAGGAGGGCGGTAATTCACCCCTCCACTTT. Amino acid sequence: CASSPKEGGNSPLHF.

The count of this clone is one. The chain recombines TRBV15 with TRBJ1-5; TRBD1 matches at 8 bases. CDR3 length: 15 residues. J was trimmed by 4 bases and V by 5 bases; bases with no gene match: 7. Looked up from germline, CDR1 is LNHNV and CDR2 is YYDKDF (reference sequence). The CDR3 DNA reads as TGTGCCACCAGCCCCGGACAGGGTGAAAATCAGCCCCAGCATTTT. This codes for CATSPGQGENQPQHF.

This sequence joins TRBV6-5 and TRBJ1-1; D not resolved. The V end was cut by 6 bases, the J end by 0 bases, with 11 bases between. Looked up from germline, CDR1 is MNHEY and CDR2 is SVGAGI. CDR3 length equals 14 residues. The CDR3 reads CASSPGFMNTEAFF. In DNA form, the CDR3 reads TGTGCCAGCAGCCCAGGATTCATGAACACTGAAGCTTTCTTT.

Only a few counts were recorded for this clone. The genes are TRBV7-8 and TRBJ2-2; no clear D. Per the germline V gene, CDR1 is SGHVS and CDR2 is FQNEAQ. The CDR3 is made up of 15 amino acids. V lost 1 base and J lost 8, with 14 bases in between. The CDR3 reads CASSLGRLQRGELFF. As DNA, the CDR3 is TGTGCCAGCAGCTTAGGGAGACTTCAAAGAGGGGAGCTGTTTTTT. The full variable domain, rest sourced from reference TRBV7-8 and TRBJ2-2, is GAGVSQSPRYKVAKRGQDVALRCDPISGHVSLFWYQQALGQGPEFLTYFQNEAQLDKSGLPSDRFFAERPEGSVSTLKIQRTQQEDSAVYLCASSLGRLQRGELFFGEGSRLTVL.

There are many counts of this clone. The chain links TRBV7-6 to TRBJ1-4, with D possibly TRBD1 on 5 matching bases. CDR1 SGHVS and CDR2 FNYEAQ come from the germline V gene. The V end was cut by 5 bases, the J end by 3 bases, with 10 bases between. The CDR3 consists of 14 residues. DNA for the CDR3: TGTGCCAGCAGCCTAAGGGGTCCTAATGAAAAACTGTTTTTT. This gives the protein CASSLRGPNEKLFF.